This T cell receptor beta chain originates from a study of blood T cells in healthy people across ages. CDR1 and CDR2 from the germline V gene are SNHLY and FYNNEI. V was clipped by 6 bases and J by 0 bases; unmatched bases: 2. This CDR3 has 14 amino acids. Per individual sample, total RNA of at least 6 micrograms was extracted. Then a second PCR, running about 6 to 11 cycles, was carried out with a sample-barcoded 5' primer and a J-beta primer mix. Via MiXCR, TCRdb re-called the 5' RACE reads, giving one row per CDR3 protein. The sample includes 730,000 or so distinct CDR3 sequences, about 42% of them seen just once.

The gene calls are TRBV2 and TRBJ1-5, with 7 bases lining up with TRBD1. This TCR derives from a woman aged 60-70 years in good health. Sequenced sample: blood. CDR3 bases: TGTGCCAGCAGGGACAGGATTAGCAATCAGCCCCAGCATTTT. Translated: CASRDRISNQPQHF.